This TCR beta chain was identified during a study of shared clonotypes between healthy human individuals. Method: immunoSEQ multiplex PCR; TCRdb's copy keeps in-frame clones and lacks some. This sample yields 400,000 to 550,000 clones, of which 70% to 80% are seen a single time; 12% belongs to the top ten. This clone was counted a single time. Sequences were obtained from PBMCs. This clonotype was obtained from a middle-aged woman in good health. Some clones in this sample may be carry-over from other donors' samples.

CDR3 DNA: TGTGCCAGCAGTTCTCCGGGGTCCAGGGGAAAAAACATTCAGTACTTC. Protein: CASSSPGSRGKNIQYF. The gene calls are TRBV28 and TRBJ2-4, with a weak D call TRBD1 (6 bases). Germline lookup yields CDR1 MDHEN and CDR2 SYDVKM. The CDR3 contains 16 residues. Trimming stripped 4 bases from V and 4 bases from J, with 17 bases between.